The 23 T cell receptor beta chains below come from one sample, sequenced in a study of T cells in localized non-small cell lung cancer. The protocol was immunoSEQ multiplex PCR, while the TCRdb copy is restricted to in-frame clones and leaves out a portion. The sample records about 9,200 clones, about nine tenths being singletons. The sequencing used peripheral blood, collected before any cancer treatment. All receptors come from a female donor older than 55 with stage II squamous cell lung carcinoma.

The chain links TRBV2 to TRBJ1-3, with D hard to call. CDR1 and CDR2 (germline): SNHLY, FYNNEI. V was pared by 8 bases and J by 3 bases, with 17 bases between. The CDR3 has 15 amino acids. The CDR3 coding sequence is TGTGCCAGCTCGGTCGGCGGTGGTGTTGGAAACACCATATATTTT. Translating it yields CASSVGGGVGNTIYF.

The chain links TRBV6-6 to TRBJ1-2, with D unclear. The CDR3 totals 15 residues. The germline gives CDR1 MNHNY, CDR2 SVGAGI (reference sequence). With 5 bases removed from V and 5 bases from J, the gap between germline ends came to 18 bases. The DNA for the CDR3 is TGTGCCAGCAGTGACTTCACGGCGGGTGGGTATGGCTACACCTTC. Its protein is CASSDFTAGGYGYTF.

Here the CDR3 reads CASSQNAGTGNEKLFF. The CDR3 DNA reads TGTGCCAGCAGCCAGAACGCCGGGACGGGCAATGAAAAACTGTTTTTT. This chain joins TRBV4-2 and TRBJ1-4; a possible D gene is TRBD1 (5 bases). This CDR3 is 16 amino acids long. V lost 3 bases, J lost 5 bases, and 16 bases lay in between. The germline gives CDR1 LGHNA, CDR2 YNFKEQ.

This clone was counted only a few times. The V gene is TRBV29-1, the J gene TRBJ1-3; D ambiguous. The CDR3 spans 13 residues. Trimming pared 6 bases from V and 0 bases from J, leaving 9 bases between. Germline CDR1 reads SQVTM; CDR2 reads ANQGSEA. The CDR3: CSVLSSSGNTIYF. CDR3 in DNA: TGCAGCGTCCTCTCCAGCTCTGGAAACACCATATATTTT.

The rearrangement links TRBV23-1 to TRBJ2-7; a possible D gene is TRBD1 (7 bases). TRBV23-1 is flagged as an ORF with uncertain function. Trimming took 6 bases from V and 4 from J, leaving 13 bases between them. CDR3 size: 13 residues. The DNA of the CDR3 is TGCGCCAGCAGGGGAGGACAGGCATACGAGCAGTACGTC. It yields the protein CASRGGQAYEQYV.

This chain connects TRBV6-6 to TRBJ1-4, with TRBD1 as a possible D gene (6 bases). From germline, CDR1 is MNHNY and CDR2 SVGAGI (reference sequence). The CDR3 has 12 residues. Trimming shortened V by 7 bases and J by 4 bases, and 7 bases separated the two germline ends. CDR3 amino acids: CASNRVNEKLFF. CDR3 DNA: TGTGCCAGCAACAGGGTTAATGAAAAACTGTTTTTT.

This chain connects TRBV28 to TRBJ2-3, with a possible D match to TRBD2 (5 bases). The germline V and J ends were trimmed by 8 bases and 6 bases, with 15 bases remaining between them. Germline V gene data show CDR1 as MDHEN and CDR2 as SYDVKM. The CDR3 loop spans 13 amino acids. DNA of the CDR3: TGTGCCAGCTGTGCGGGCCCCCGCGATACGCAGTATTTT. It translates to CASCAGPRDTQYF.

The CDR3: CASSLGTQRRGNTIYF. The CDR3 DNA sequence: TGTGCCAGCAGCTTGGGAACACAGCGAAGGGGAAACACCATATATTTT. The J gene is TRBJ1-3, the V gene TRBV5-6, with unresolved D. The V end lost 0 bases, the J end lost 4 bases, and 14 bases lay between the germline ends. There are 16 residues in the CDR3. Germline-derived CDR1 and CDR2 are SGHDT and YYEEEE.

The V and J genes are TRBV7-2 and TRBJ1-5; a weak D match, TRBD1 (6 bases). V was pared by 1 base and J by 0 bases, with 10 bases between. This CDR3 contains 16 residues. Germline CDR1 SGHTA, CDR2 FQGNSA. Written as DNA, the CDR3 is TGTGCCAGCAGCTTAGTCGGGGGCCCTAGCAATCAGCCCCAGCATTTT. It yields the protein CASSLVGGPSNQPQHF.

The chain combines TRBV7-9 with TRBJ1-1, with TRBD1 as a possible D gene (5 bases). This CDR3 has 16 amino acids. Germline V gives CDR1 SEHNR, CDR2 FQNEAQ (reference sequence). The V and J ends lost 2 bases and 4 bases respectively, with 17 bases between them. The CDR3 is CASSLTPLGGITEAFF. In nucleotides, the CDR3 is TGTGCCAGCAGCTTAACCCCCCTCGGGGGAATCACTGAAGCTTTCTTT. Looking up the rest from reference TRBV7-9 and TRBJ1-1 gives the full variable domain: DTGVSQNPRHKITKRGQNVTFRCDPISEHNRLYWYRQTLGQGPEFLTYFQNEAQLEKSRLLSDRFSAERPKGSFSTLEIQRTEQGDSAMYLCASSLTPLGGITEAFFGQGTRLTVV.

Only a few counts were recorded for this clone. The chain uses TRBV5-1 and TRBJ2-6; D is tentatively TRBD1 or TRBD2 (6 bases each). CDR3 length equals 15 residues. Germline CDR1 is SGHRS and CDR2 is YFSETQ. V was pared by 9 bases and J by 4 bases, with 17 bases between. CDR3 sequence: CATGGGGSGANVLTF. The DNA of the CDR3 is TGCGCCACCGGGGGTGGGGGCTCCGGGGCCAACGTCCTGACTTTC. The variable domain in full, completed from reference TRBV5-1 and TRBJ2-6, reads KAGVTQTPRYLIKTRGQQVTLSCSPISGHRSVSWYQQTPGQGLQFLFEYFSETQRNKGNFPGRFSGRQFSNSRSEMNVSTLELGDSALYLCATGGGGSGANVLTFGAGSRLTVL.

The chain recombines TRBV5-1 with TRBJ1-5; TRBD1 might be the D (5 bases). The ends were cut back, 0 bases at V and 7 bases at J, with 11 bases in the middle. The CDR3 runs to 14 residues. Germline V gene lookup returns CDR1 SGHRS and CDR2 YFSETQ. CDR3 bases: TGCGCCAGCAGCTTGGGGGGACTCGGGCAGCCCCAGCATTTT. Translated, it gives CASSLGGLGQPQHF.

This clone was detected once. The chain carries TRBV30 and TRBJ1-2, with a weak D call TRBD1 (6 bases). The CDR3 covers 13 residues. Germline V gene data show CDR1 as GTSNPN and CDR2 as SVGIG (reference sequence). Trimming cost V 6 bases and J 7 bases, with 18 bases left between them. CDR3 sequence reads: CACIPPGAGGYTF. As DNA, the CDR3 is TGTGCCTGTATACCCCCAGGGGCAGGTGGCTACACCTTC.

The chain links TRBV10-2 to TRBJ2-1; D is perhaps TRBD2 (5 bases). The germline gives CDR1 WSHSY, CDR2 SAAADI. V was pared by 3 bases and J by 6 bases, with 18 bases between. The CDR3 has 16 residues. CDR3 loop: CASSDFSGSQFNEQFF. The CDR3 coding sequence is TGCGCCAGCAGTGATTTTTCGGGGAGTCAGTTCAATGAGCAGTTCTTC.

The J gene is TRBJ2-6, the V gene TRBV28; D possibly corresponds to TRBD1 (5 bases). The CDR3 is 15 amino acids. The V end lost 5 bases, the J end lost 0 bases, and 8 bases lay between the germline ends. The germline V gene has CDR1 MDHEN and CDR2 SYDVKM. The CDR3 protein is CASSPDSSGANVLTF. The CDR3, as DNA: TGTGCCAGCAGTCCCGACAGCTCTGGGGCCAACGTCCTGACTTTC.

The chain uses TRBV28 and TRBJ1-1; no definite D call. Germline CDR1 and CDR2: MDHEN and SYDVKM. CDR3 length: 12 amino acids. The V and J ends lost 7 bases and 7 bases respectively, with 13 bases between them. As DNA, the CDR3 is TGTGCCAGCACCGAAAATCCGGGTGAAGCTTTCTTT. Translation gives CASTENPGEAFF.

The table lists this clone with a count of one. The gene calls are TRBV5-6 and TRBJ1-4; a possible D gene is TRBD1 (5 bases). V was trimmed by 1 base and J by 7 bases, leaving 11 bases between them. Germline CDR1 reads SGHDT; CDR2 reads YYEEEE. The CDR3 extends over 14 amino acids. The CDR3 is CASSLRGSSEKLFF. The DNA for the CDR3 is TGTGCCAGCAGCTTGCGGGGGAGCAGTGAAAAACTGTTTTTT. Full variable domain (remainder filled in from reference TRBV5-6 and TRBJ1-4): DAGVTQSPTHLIKTRGQQVTLRCSPKSGHDTVSWYQQALGQGPQFIFQYYEEEERQRGNFPDRFSGHQFPNYSSELNVNALLLGDSALYLCASSLRGSSEKLFFGSGTQLSVL.

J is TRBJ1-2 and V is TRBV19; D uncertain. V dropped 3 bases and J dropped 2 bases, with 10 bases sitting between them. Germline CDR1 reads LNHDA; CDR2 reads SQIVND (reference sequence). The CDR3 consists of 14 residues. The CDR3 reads CASSIPALNYGYTF. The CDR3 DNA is TGTGCCAGTAGTATCCCCGCCTTGAACTATGGCTACACCTTC.

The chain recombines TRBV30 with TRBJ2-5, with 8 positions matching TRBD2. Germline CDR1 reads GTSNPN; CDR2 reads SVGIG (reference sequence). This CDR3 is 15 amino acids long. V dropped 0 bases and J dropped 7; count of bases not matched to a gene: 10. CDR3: CAWSVLAEGVWTQYF. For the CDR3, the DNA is TGTGCCTGGAGTGTACTAGCGGAGGGGGTGTGGACCCAGTACTTC.

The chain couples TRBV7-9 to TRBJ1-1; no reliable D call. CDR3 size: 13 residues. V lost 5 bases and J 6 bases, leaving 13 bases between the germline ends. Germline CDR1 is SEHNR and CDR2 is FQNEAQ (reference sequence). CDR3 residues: CASSRPGRAEAFF. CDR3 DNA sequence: TGTGCCAGCAGCCGACCTGGGAGGGCTGAAGCTTTCTTT.

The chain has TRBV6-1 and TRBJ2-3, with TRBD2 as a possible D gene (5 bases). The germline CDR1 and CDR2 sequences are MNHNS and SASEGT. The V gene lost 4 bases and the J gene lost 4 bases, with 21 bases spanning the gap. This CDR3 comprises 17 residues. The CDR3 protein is CASSGDGWARGPDTQYF. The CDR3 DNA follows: TGTGCCAGCAGTGGGGATGGGTGGGCGAGAGGGCCAGATACGCAGTATTTT.

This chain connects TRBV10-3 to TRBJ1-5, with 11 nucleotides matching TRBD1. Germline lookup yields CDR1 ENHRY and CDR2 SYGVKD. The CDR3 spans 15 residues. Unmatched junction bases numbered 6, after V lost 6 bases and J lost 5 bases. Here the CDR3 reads CAIRGDRGFDQPQHF. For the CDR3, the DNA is TGTGCCATCAGGGGGGACAGGGGGTTCGATCAGCCCCAGCATTTT.

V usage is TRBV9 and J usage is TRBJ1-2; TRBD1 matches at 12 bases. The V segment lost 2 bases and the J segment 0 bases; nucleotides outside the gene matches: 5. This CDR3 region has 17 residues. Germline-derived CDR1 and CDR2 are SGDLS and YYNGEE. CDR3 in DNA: TGTGCCAGCAGCGTTGGGACAGGGGGCTTAGCTAACTATGGCTACACCTTC. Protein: CASSVGTGGLANYGYTF.